This TCR beta chain came from a study of blood T cell repertoires in COVID-19 (dated by TCRdb to about 2020). A note on the overall study: Collaborator samples came from the United States, Italy and Spain and covered acute and convalescent phases of COVID-19. The material from the prospective study consisted of cDNA or gDNA derived from T cells, B-cell-depleted T cells, or PBMCs. Sample metadata almost always included a de-identified subject ID, COVID-19 status, age in years and sex. The repertoires were made available in a free public database intended to serve as a resource for research on the immune response to SARS-CoV-2. The dataset comprised deeply sampled blood TCRbeta repertoires from subjects exposed to, actively infected with, or recovered from COVID-19. Where available, HLA class I and class II types were obtained from metadata supplied by the sample provider rather than from assay-based typing. Samples came from the ongoing ImmuneRACE study (first 160 participants) plus 1,254 subjects from 6 global collaborators.

The full study reports these points: The amount of clinical and demographic metadata varied by source and participant and was provided uncurated.

Each collaborating institution followed its own protocols to collect whole blood in K2EDTA tubes. For TCRbeta analysis, collaborators shipped samples in one of three forms: frozen whole blood, isolated PBMCs, or DNA extracted from either of those sample types. Comment on this clone: Its recognized antigen is unknown. No much larger clonotype is one base removed from it; base qualities were not supplied.

TCRbeta CDR3 regions were amplified from genomic DNA using the immunoSEQ Assay, a bias-controlled multiplex PCR. In the authors' own workflow: Nucleated cell counts per sample were estimated from amplification of reference gene primers within the assay. Sequence reads were collapsed and filtered to measure the absolute abundance of every unique TCRbeta CDR3 rearrangement. For each sample, productive Simpson clonality was calculated by taking the square root of Simpson's diversity index across productive rearrangements. TCRdb re-hosts the immuneACCESS table, in-frame sequences only. Its copies lack some clones; in the studies checked, an unresolved V gene accounts for under half of them, and the cause for the rest is not known. Clonal size and the V and J genes are those of that table, whereas D and trimming came from the DNA. The sample has under 95,000 clones on record, 82% of them singletons. The top ten constitute 1.2% of the sample.

Reading the germline V gene gives CDR1 ENHRY and CDR2 SYGVKD. V lost 7 bases and J lost 3 bases; the stretch between them is 12 bases long. The CDR3 goes from the cysteine to the phenylalanine over 13 residues. The sequence is cut down to CDR3 DNA, 39 bases in frame from base 1. The TCR comes from a woman of 80 years or more with acute or convalescent COVID-19. Sequenced material: peripheral blood. In this chain, TRBV10-3 is recombined with TRBJ1-1, with no reliable assignment of the D segment. The nucleotide sequence reads as follows: TGTGCCATCAAACGATCGTCAGACACTGAAGCTTTCTTT. Its protein reads: CAIKRSSDTEAFF.